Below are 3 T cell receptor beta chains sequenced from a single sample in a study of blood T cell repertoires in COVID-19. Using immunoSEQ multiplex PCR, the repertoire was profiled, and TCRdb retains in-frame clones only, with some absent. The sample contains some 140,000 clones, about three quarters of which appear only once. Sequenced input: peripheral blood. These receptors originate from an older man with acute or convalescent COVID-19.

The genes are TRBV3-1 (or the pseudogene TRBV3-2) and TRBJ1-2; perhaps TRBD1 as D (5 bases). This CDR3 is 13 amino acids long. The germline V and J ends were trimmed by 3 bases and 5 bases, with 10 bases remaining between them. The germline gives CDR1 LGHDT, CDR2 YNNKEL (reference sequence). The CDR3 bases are TGTGCCAGCAGCCAGGGCCAGGGATATGGCTACACCTTC. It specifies CASSQGQGYGYTF.

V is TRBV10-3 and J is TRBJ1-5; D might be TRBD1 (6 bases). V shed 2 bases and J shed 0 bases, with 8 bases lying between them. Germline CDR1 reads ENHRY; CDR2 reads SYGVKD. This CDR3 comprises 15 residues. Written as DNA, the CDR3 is TGTGCCATCAGTGAGGGACAGAATAGCAATCAGCCCCAGCATTTT. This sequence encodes CAISEGQNSNQPQHF.

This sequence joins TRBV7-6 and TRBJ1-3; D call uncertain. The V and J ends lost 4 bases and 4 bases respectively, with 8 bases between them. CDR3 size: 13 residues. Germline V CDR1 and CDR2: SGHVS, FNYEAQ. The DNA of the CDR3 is TGTGCCAGCAGCTCTACGGTGGGAAACACCATATATTTT. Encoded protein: CASSSTVGNTIYF.